This T cell receptor (beta chain) comes out of a study of molecular identifiers for immune sequencing clone quantification. J was trimmed by 4 bases and V by 9 bases; bases with no gene match: 10. This CDR3 spans 14 amino acids. In germline, CDR1 is SNHLY, CDR2 FYNNEI. Previously described methods and listed TCR primers were employed for the bulk TCR libraries. TCRdb fed the PCR reads into MiXCR, producing one record per CDR3 protein. The sample shows approximately 680,000 distinct CDR3 sequences, approximately 24% of them seen only once. Based on a CD8+CD4-CCR7+CD45RA+ profile, naive CD8 T cells were sorted. Study conclusions and caveats: Jurkat TCR RNA that was spiked in from one cell was reportedly detectable among some 970,000 naive cells. Over 97% of effector molecules, yet under 1% of naive-cell molecules, were held by clones above 20 RNA copies.

This clonotype was counted many times. Its antigen is undetermined. The receptor was derived from a human donor in good health. Some libraries in this study had Jurkat cell RNA spiked in. The sequenced sample was naive CD8+ T cells from blood, with Jurkat cell RNA spiked in. Described subset: FACS-sorted CD8+CD4-CCR7+CD45RA+ naive T cells. This sequence joins TRBV2 and TRBJ2-5, with TRBD2 matching 8 bases. The CDR3 protein is CARRAGANGETQYF. Written as DNA, the CDR3 is TGTGCCAGACGAGCGGGAGCCAACGGAGAGACCCAGTACTTC. Looking up the rest from reference TRBV2 and TRBJ2-5 gives the full variable domain: EPEVTQTPSHQVTQMGQEVILRCVPISNHLYFYWYRQILGQKVEFLVSFYNNEISEKSEIFDDQFSVERPDGSNFTLKIRSTKLEDSAMYFCARRAGANGETQYFGPGTRLLVL.